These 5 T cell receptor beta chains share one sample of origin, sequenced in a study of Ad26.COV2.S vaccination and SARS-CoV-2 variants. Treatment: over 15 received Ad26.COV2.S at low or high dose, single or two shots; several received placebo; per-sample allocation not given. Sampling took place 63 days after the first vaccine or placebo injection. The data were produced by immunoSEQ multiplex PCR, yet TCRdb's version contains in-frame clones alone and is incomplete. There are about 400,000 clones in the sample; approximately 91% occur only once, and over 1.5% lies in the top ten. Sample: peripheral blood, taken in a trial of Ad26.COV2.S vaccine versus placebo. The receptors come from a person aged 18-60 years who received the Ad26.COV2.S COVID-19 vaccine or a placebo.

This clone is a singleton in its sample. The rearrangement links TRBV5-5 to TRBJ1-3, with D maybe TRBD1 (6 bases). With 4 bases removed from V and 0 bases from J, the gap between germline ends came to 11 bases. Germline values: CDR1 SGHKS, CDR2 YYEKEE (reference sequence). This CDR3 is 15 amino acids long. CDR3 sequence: CASSPDSTSGNTIYF. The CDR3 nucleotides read TGTGCCAGCAGCCCGGACAGTACCTCTGGAAACACCATATATTTT.

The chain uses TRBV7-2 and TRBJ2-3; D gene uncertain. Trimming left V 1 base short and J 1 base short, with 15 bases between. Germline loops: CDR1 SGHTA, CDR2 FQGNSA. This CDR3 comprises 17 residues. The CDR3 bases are TGTGCCAGCAGCTTAGGGTCGGCACTTGCGGGCACAGATACGCAGTATTTT. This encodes CASSLGSALAGTDTQYF.

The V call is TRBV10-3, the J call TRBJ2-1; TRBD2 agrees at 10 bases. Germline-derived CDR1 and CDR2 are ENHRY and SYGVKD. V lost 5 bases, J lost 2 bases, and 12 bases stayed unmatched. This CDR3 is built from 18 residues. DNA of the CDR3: TGTGCCATCAGTTTTTTTGAATCCGGGACTAGCGCCTACAATGAGCAGTTCTTC. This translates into CAISFFESGTSAYNEQFF.

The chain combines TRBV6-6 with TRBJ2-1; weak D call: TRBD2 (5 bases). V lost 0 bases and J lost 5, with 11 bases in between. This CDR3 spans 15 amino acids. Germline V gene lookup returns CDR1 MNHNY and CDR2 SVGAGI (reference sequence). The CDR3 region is CASSYSGGSHNEQFF. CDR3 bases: TGTGCCAGCAGTTACTCAGGCGGGTCCCACAATGAGCAGTTCTTC.

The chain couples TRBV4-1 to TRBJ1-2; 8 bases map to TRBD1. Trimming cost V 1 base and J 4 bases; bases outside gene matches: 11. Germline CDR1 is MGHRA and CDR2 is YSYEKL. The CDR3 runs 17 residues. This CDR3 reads CASSQGVGQGFGYGYTF. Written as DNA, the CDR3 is TGCGCCAGCAGCCAAGGCGTCGGACAGGGATTTGGCTATGGCTACACCTTC.